The 20 T cell receptor beta chains listed next were all sequenced from one sample in a study of T cells in Graves' hyperthyroidism and ophthalmopathy. The TCR beta CDR3 regions underwent amplification using RNA transcripts as the source. The TCR CDR3 was amplified in a first-round RT-PCR using the HTBI primer set. TCRdb re-derived calls from the multiplex PCR reads in MiXCR, one entry per CDR3 protein. This sample carries more than 500,000 distinct CDR3 sequences, 46% of them seen once, and the ten largest clones take 35% to 50%. The sequenced material came from peripheral blood or thyroid tissue (not recorded which). The receptors here all came from an adult woman with Graves' disease, either hyperthyroidism or ophthalmopathy (not recorded which).

The V and J genes are TRBV7-2 and TRBJ1-1; 8 nucleotides match TRBD1. With the DNA end fitting TRBJ2-1 better, the J assignment may be wrong. The germline V gene has CDR1 SGHTA and CDR2 FQGNSA. CDR3 size: 17 residues. Here the CDR3 reads CASSKLGQGVMNTEQFF. In nucleotides, the CDR3 is TGTGCCAGCAGCAAACTCGGACAGGGAGTCATGAACACTGAGCAGTTCTTC.

The count of this clonotype is one. A much bigger clone sits one base away, suggesting this may be a read error. The chain recombines TRBV10-2 with TRBJ1-1; D unclear. Per the germline V gene, CDR1 is WSHSY and CDR2 is SAAADI. The CDR3 contains 13 residues. The chain's CDR3 is CTSSVNWRTEAFF. DNA for the CDR3: TGCACCAGCAGTGTAAACTGGAGGACTGAAGCTTTCTTT.

The rearrangement uses TRBV7-2 and TRBJ2-6, with D perhaps matching TRBD1 or TRBD2 (5 bases each). CDR1 is SGHTA, CDR2 FQGNSA, per germline. The V end lost 1 base, the J end lost 3 bases, and 10 bases lay between the germline ends. The CDR3 is 16 amino acids. The CDR3 nucleotides are TGTGCCAGCAGCTTAGGAGGGGCGGTTGGGGCCAACGTCCTGACTTTC. This codes for CASSLGGAVGANVLTF. The whole variable domain, filled in from reference TRBV7-2 and TRBJ2-6, reads GAGVSQSPSNKVTEKGKDVELRCDPISGHTALYWYRQSLGQGLEFLIYFQGNSAPDKSGLPSDRFSAERTGGSVSTLTIQRTQQEDSAVYLCASSLGGAVGANVLTFGAGSRLTVL.

The sample holds many counts of this clonotype. The chain links TRBV14 to TRBJ2-5; 13 bases map to TRBD2. Germline CDR1 reads SGHDN; CDR2 reads FVKESK. This CDR3 is 15 amino acids long. V dropped 4 bases and J dropped 5; count of bases not matched to a gene: 4. The CDR3 DNA is TGTGCCAGCAGCCCCGGACTAGCGGGAGCGGAGACCCAGTACTTC. It is translated as CASSPGLAGAETQYF.

J is TRBJ1-6 and V is TRBV20-1, with D perhaps matching TRBD1 (6 bases). V gave up 5 bases and J gave up 7 bases, with 18 bases separating them. The length of the CDR3 is 15 residues. Germline V gene data show CDR1 as DFQATT and CDR2 as SNEGSKA (reference sequence). The CDR3 spells CSAGGGGRENSPLHF. The CDR3 DNA is TGCAGTGCTGGAGGGGGGGGCAGGGAGAATTCACCCCTCCACTTT.

The chain carries TRBV7-9 and TRBJ2-5; D is possibly TRBD1 or TRBD2 (5 bases each). Deletions cut 5 bases from V and 1 base from J, with 14 bases between. The CDR3 runs 15 residues. Germline V gene lookup returns CDR1 SEHNR and CDR2 FQNEAQ (reference sequence). The CDR3: CASSTSGDLQETQYF. The CDR3 DNA sequence: TGTGCCAGCAGCACCTCCGGGGACCTCCAAGAGACCCAGTACTTC.

The chain has TRBV7-2 and TRBJ2-1, with D tentatively TRBD1 (6 bases). This CDR3 has 15 residues. Germline CDR1 SGHTA, CDR2 FQGNSA. The V end was cut by 1 base, the J end by 9 bases, with 16 bases between. CDR3 loop: CASSLERAGASEQFF. CDR3 DNA: TGTGCCAGCAGCTTAGAACGGGCAGGGGCCAGTGAGCAGTTCTTC. The full variable domain, rest sourced from reference TRBV7-2 and TRBJ2-1, is GAGVSQSPSNKVTEKGKDVELRCDPISGHTALYWYRQSLGQGLEFLIYFQGNSAPDKSGLPSDRFSAERTGGSVSTLTIQRTQQEDSAVYLCASSLERAGASEQFFGPGTRLTVL.

This clonotype was detected a few times. This chain links TRBV7-9 with TRBJ1-2; 8 nucleotides align to TRBD1. V trimming: 5 bases; J trimming: 6 bases; junction bases outside the gene matches: 8. This CDR3 comprises 14 residues. Germline assignment: CDR1 SEHNR and CDR2 FQNEAQ (reference sequence). CDR3 residues: CASSHRDRRNGYTF. As DNA, the CDR3 is TGTGCCAGCAGCCACCGGGACAGGCGGAATGGCTACACCTTC.

This clonotype has at least ten counts. V usage is TRBV11-2 and J usage is TRBJ1-4; D is undetermined. Trimming took 6 bases from V and 6 from J, leaving 11 bases between them. The germline CDR1 and CDR2 sequences are SGHAT and FQNNGV. This CDR3 is built from 13 residues. CDR3 loop: CASRKNGHEKLFF. The CDR3 coding sequence is TGTGCCAGCAGGAAAAACGGACATGAAAAACTGTTTTTT. Full variable domain (outside the CDR3, taken from reference TRBV11-2 and TRBJ1-4): EAGVAQSPRYKIIEKRQSVAFWCNPISGHATLYWYQQILGQGPKLLIQFQNNGVVDDSQLPKDRFSAERLKGVDSTLKIQPAKLEDSAVYLCASRKNGHEKLFFGSGTQLSVL.

Turning to this clonotype: A much larger clonotype is one base distant, so this may be a read error. This chain connects TRBV7-2 to TRBJ1-5, with D tentatively TRBD1 (5 bases). Germline CDR1 reads SGHTA; CDR2 reads FQGNSA. The CDR3 runs to 14 residues. CDR3 amino acids: CVSSQGRVSQPQHF. The CDR3 DNA is TGTGTCAGCAGCCAAGGCAGGGTAAGTCAGCCCCAGCATTTT.

The table lists this clonotype with a few counts. In DNA form, the CDR3 reads TGTGCCAGCTGGGGTCATATGAACTATGGCTACACCTTC. Translation gives CASWGHMNYGYTF. The V gene is TRBV10-3, the J gene TRBJ1-2; D is unresolved. The germline V and J ends were trimmed by 10 bases and 2 bases, with 14 bases remaining between them. The CDR3 consists of 13 residues. Germline V gene data show CDR1 as ENHRY and CDR2 as SYGVKD.

Of note for this clonotype: A much larger clone lies one base from this, so it may be a read error. The genes are TRBV12-3 or TRBV12-4 and TRBJ1-5; D call uncertain. This CDR3 has 15 residues. The CDR3: CASSLGQVMAQPQRF. CDR3 DNA: TGTGCCAGCAGTTTAGGCCAGGTGATGGCTCAGCCCCAGCGTTTT.

This clonotype showed up just a few times. A read error may be the cause here, since a much bigger clone is one base away. This chain uses TRBV12-3 or TRBV12-4 with TRBJ1-5, with D perhaps TRBD1 (6 bases). Trimming took 6 bases from V and 6 from J, leaving 12 bases between them. This CDR3 has 13 amino acids. CDR3 residues: CASSAGETQPQHF. The CDR3 nucleotides are TGTGCCAGCAGCGCAGGGGAGACTCAGCCCCAGCATTTT.

The CDR3 loop is CASSRQGGDRTEAFF. The DNA for the CDR3 is TGTGCCAGCAGCCGCCAGGGGGGGGATCGCACTGAAGCTTTCTTT. The V and J genes are TRBV11-2 and TRBJ1-1, with 7 nucleotides matching TRBD1. The CDR3 is 15 amino acids. Losses at the gene ends were 5 bases for V and 4 bases for J; bases not matched to a gene: 10. CDR1 and CDR2 from the germline V gene are SGHAT and FQNNGV.

The chain uses TRBV20-1 and TRBJ2-2; D is ambiguous. The germline V and J ends were trimmed by 3 bases and 3 bases, with 17 bases remaining between them. The CDR3 totals 16 residues. The germline CDR1 and CDR2 sequences are DFQATT and SNEGSKA (reference sequence). The CDR3: CSASDLRRIHTGELFF. The CDR3 bases are TGCAGTGCTAGCGACCTAAGACGAATACACACCGGGGAGCTGTTTTTT.

With regard to this clonotype: The junction does not match germline at one end; this may be a read error. The chain links TRBV2 to TRBJ2-1; 11 nucleotides match TRBD2. CDR1 and CDR2 (germline): SNHLY, FYNNEI. The CDR3 has 15 residues. Here the CDR3 reads CTSSAVAGGRSEQFF. CDR3 nucleotide sequence: TGTACCAGCAGTGCGGTAGCGGGAGGGCGATCTGAGCAGTTCTTC. Complete variable domain (other parts from reference TRBV2 and TRBJ2-1): EPEVTQTPSHQVTQMGQEVILRCVPISNHLYFYWYRQILGQKVEFLVSFYNNEISEKSEIFDDQFSVERPDGSNFTLKIRSTKLEDSAMYFCTSSAVAGGRSEQFFGPGTRLTVL.

Turning to this clonotype: Given a much more abundant clone one base away, this may be a read error. This chain connects TRBV19 to TRBJ1-2; weak D call: TRBD1 (6 bases). CDR1 LNHDA and CDR2 SQIVND come from the germline V gene (reference sequence). The CDR3 is 14 amino acids. V dropped 6 bases and J dropped 1 base, with 12 bases sitting between them. The CDR3 loop is CASSGGHRNYGYTF. The CDR3 DNA sequence: TGTGCCAGTAGCGGGGGCCACCGTAACTATGGCTACACCTTC.

In this sample, this clonotype turned up many times. The chain is built from TRBV7-2 and TRBJ2-5; the match to TRBD1 covers 12 bases. CDR3 length: 18 residues. With 5 bases clipped from V and 5 bases from J, the junction kept 15 bases outside the gene matches. Looked up from germline, CDR1 is SGHTA and CDR2 is FQGNSA. CDR3 sequence reads: CASSRTGTGGASGETQYF. The CDR3 bases are TGTGCCAGCAGCCGAACCGGGACAGGGGGCGCTAGTGGGGAGACCCAGTACTTC.

This chain uses TRBV29-1 with TRBJ2-7; 8 nucleotides agree with TRBD1. Germline V gene data show CDR1 as SQVTM and CDR2 as ANQGSEA. The CDR3 runs 12 residues. V lost 8 bases, J lost 3 bases, and 6 bases stayed unmatched. This CDR3 reads CSQGQGGYEQYF. The CDR3 nucleotides are TGCAGCCAAGGACAGGGCGGCTACGAGCAGTACTTC.

This clonotype was observed at least ten times. The chain has TRBV19 and TRBJ1-5; D is unclear. V was clipped by 10 bases and J by 3 bases, with 10 bases between them. The germline V gene encodes CDR1 LNHDA and CDR2 SQIVND (reference sequence). The CDR3 loop spans 12 amino acids. The CDR3 bases are TGTGCCACAAGGAACGACAATCAGCCCCAGCATTTT. Its protein product is CATRNDNQPQHF.